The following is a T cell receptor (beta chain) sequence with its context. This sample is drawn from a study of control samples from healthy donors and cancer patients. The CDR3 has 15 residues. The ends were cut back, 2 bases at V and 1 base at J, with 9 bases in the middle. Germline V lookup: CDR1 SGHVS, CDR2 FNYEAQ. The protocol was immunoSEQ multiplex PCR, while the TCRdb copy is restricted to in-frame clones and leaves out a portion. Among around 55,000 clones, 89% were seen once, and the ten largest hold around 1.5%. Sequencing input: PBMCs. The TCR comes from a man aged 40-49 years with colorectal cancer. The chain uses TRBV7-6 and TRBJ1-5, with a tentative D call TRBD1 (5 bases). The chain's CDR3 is CASSLLGGSNQPQHF. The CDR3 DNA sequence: TGTGCCAGCAGCTTACTGGGGGGGAGCAATCAGCCCCAGCATTTT. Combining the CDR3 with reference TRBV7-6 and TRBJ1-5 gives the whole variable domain GAGVSQSPRYKVTKRGQDVALRCDPISGHVSLYWYRQALGQGPEFLTYFNYEAQQDKSGLPNDRFSAERPEGSISTLTIQRTEQRDSAMYRCASSLLGGSNQPQHFGDGTRLSIL.